The rows below give T cell receptor beta chains drawn from one sample of a study of blood T cells in healthy people across ages. TCRdb analysed the 5' RACE reads with MiXCR anew, one entry per CDR3 protein. The table includes roughly 1 million distinct CDR3 sequences, approximately 25% detected once. This sample was also put to use in a study of T cells of mothers and their children.

What was sequenced was blood. All receptors come from a girl aged 2 to 9 in good health. CDR3s include the opening cysteine and the closing phenylalanine or tryptophan. The order of the fields is V gene, D gene, J gene, clone size, CDR3 protein, CDR3 DNA. A D gene is named only where the DNA matches it firmly. Clone size is shown for a subset of rows, as once, few, many or a class of expanded clone.

>TRBV2|.|TRBJ1-1|.
CASILPDKTVLSTEAFF
TGTGCCAGCATCCTCCCCGATAAGACAGTCTTAAGCACTGAAGCTTTCTTT
>TRBV20-1|.|TRBJ2-1|.
CSASTQERADNEQFF
TGCAGTGCTAGTACTCAGGAGAGAGCTGACAATGAGCAGTTCTTC
>TRBV29-1|.|TRBJ2-7|.
CSGHLVKGAYYEQYF
TGCAGCGGGCACCTTGTGAAAGGGGCTTACTACGAGCAGTACTTC
>TRBV12-5|.|TRBJ2-1|few
CASGPSSNEQFF
TGTGCTAGTGGTCCATCATCCAATGAGCAGTTCTTC
>TRBV7-3|.|TRBJ2-2|.
CASSLLRGGDTGELFF
TGTGCCAGCAGCTTACTGCGAGGGGGGGACACCGGGGAGCTGTTTTTT
>TRBV7-3|TRBD2|TRBJ2-3|.
CASSWTSGNQGDTQYF
TGTGCCAGCAGCTGGACTAGCGGAAACCAAGGAGATACGCAGTATTTT
>TRBV7-2|TRBD2|TRBJ2-2|many
CASSLVAGDTGELFF
TGTGCCAGCAGCTTAGTAGCGGGTGACACCGGGGAGCTGTTTTTT
>TRBV7-9|.|TRBJ2-1|few
CASSPTLREYEQFF
TGTGCCAGCAGCCCCACCTTGAGGGAGTATGAGCAGTTCTTC
>TRBV5-1|TRBD2|TRBJ2-5|few
CASSLRVGIAGGSETQYF
TGCGCCAGCAGCTTGAGGGTCGGAATAGCGGGAGGTTCAGAGACCCAGTACTTC
>TRBV9|.|TRBJ1-1|few
CASSVSFGTEAFF
TGTGCCAGCAGCGTCTCATTTGGGACTGAAGCTTTCTTT
>TRBV6-1|.|TRBJ1-1|.
CASSQSGAVAAMNTEAFF
TGTGCCAGCAGTCAATCCGGGGCGGTTGCAGCTATGAACACTGAAGCTTTCTTT
>TRBV27|TRBD1|TRBJ2-1|.
CANIPFQDRVFVSEQFF
TGTGCCAACATTCCCTTCCAGGACAGGGTTTTCGTTAGTGAGCAGTTCTTC
>TRBV5-6|.|TRBJ1-2|few
CASSLSHATALYGYTF
TGTGCCAGTAGCCTGTCCCACGCGACAGCCCTCTATGGCTACACCTTC
>TRBV20-1|.|TRBJ1-1|.
CSAMGPMNTEAFF
TGCAGTGCTATGGGACCGATGAACACTGAAGCTTTCTTT
>TRBV27|.|TRBJ2-1|.
CASSPGWGGTNEQFF
TGTGCCAGCTCCCCGGGATGGGGAGGCACCAATGAGCAGTTCTTC
>TRBV27|.|TRBJ2-5|few
CASSGNSQETQYF
TGTGCCAGCAGTGGAAACAGCCAAGAGACCCAGTACTTC
>TRBV5-1|.|TRBJ2-2|few
CASSSVRSGRINTGELFF
TGCGCCAGCAGCTCTGTCCGATCGGGACGGATCAACACCGGGGAGCTGTTTTTT
>TRBV29-1|TRBD2|TRBJ2-1|.
CSVEGLNGRAVNEQFF
TGCAGCGTTGAAGGTCTGAACGGGAGGGCCGTAAATGAGCAGTTCTTC
>TRBV4-2|.|TRBJ1-1|.
CASSQTGTTEAFF
TGTGCCAGCAGCCAGACCGGGACGACTGAAGCTTTCTTT
>TRBV29-1|TRBD2|TRBJ2-7|.
CSASVSQGGFEQYF
TGCAGCGCAAGTGTTTCCCAGGGAGGGTTCGAGCAGTACTTC
>TRBV12-3/TRBV12-4|.|TRBJ1-2|few
CASSNDGTGMGGYTF
TGTGCCAGCAGCAACGACGGTACAGGGATGGGTGGCTACACCTTC
>TRBV6-5|.|TRBJ2-1|few
CASSSISYNEQFF
TGTGCCAGCAGTTCTATATCCTACAATGAGCAGTTCTTC
>TRBV20-1|.|TRBJ2-5|.
CSAIKEETQYF
TGCAGTGCTATTAAGGAAGAGACCCAGTACTTC
>TRBV4-3|TRBD2|TRBJ2-1|few
CASSQLAGGNNEQFF
TGCGCCAGCAGCCAATTAGCGGGGGGGAACAATGAGCAGTTCTTC
>TRBV29-1|.|TRBJ2-2|few
CSVDGGLDTGELFF
TGCAGCGTTGACGGGGGGCTGGACACCGGGGAGCTGTTTTTT
>TRBV12-3/TRBV12-4|TRBD1|TRBJ1-4|few
CASNNVRGQAEKLFF
TGTGCCAGCAATAATGTCAGGGGGCAGGCTGAAAAACTGTTTTTT
>TRBV2|.|TRBJ2-2|few
CASSLTSLAGELFF
TGTGCCAGCAGTTTGACTAGTCTGGCCGGGGAGCTGTTTTTT
>TRBV11-2|.|TRBJ2-7|.
CASQDLSSYEQYF
TGTGCCAGCCAAGACCTGAGCTCCTACGAGCAGTACTTC
>TRBV7-9|.|TRBJ2-5|.
CASSLASTWTQYF
TGTGCCAGCAGCTTAGCTTCGACTTGGACCCAGTACTTC
>TRBV12-3/TRBV12-4|.|TRBJ1-2|.
CASSYNYGHTF
TGTGCCAGCAGTTACAACTATGGCCACACCTTC
>TRBV6-5|.|TRBJ2-5|few
CASSSTGRVRETQYF
TGTGCCAGCAGTTCGACAGGGAGGGTGAGGGAGACCCAGTACTTC
>TRBV7-9|TRBD2|TRBJ2-7|.
CASSSSSGARSYEQYF
TGTGCCAGCAGCTCCTCTAGCGGGGCCCGCTCCTACGAGCAGTACTTC
>TRBV27|.|TRBJ2-4|.
CASRPLDSLAKNIQYF
TGTGCCAGCAGACCTCTTGACAGCCTAGCCAAAAACATTCAGTACTTC
>TRBV7-9|.|TRBJ1-1|.
CASSSLRAAINTEAFF
TGTGCCAGCAGCTCCCTTCGGGCAGCGATTAACACTGAAGCTTTCTTT